The 31 T cell receptor beta chains in this list originate from one sample, sequenced in a study of Graves' ophthalmopathy and Graves' hyperthyroidism listed by TCRdb under 2018. This sample was sequenced with an Illumina HiSeq 2000. TCR beta CDR3 regions were amplified from RNA transcripts for repertoire sequencing. The first round was an RT-PCR using HTBI primers with the Qiagen OneStep RT-PCR kit, and this first round was followed by a second-round multiplex PCR, then size selection and purification. In TCRdb, the public reads were trimmed at Q25 with fastp and aligned with MiXCR, with productive beta chains retained. Rows merge per CDR3 protein into single entries with the most common DNA and genes. The table for this sample lists about 620,000 distinct CDR3 sequences; approximately 21% of them were counted only once. Around 6.9% of the sample lies in the top ten. Specimen: peripheral blood. Source of these receptors: a woman aged 18-29 years with stable Graves' hyperthyroidism. Some clones in this sample may be carry-over from other donors' samples. Donor details come from another sample of the same person, matched by shared clones.

V usage is TRBV5-1 and J usage is TRBJ2-2; 8 bases are a match to TRBD1. CDR1 is SGHRS, CDR2 YFSETQ, per germline. Trimming cost V 0 bases and J 5 bases; bases outside gene matches: 6. CDR3 size: 16 residues. DNA for the CDR3: TGCGCCAGCAGCTTGGCCAGGACAGGGAATACCGGGGAGCTGTTTTTT. Its protein is CASSLARTGNTGELFF.

In this sample, this clonotype turned up many times. The chain uses TRBV7-8 and TRBJ2-7; the match to TRBD1 covers 10 bases. This CDR3 contains 16 residues. J lost 4 bases, V lost 0 bases, and 6 bases had no gene match. Germline lookup yields CDR1 SGHVS and CDR2 FQNEAQ. The DNA for the CDR3 is TGTGCCAGCAGCTTAGCTTTCGGGACAGGGGTTTACGAGCAGTACTTC. It encodes CASSLAFGTGVYEQYF.

The genes are TRBV13 and TRBJ2-7; TRBD1 matches 7 bases. V dropped 4 bases and J dropped 9; count of bases not matched to a gene: 12. The CDR3 has 14 amino acids. Germline V gene data show CDR1 as PRHDT and CDR2 as FYEKMQ (reference sequence). CDR3 DNA: TGTGCCAGCAGCTCCTCCGGGACAGACGCCAGGCAGTACTTC. Protein sequence: CASSSSGTDARQYF.

The V call is TRBV20-1, the J call TRBJ2-7; no clear D. Germline CDR1 reads DFQATT; CDR2 reads SNEGSKA (reference sequence). The CDR3 consists of 15 residues. Trimming took off 5 bases at V and 2 bases at J, with 19 bases between the two ends. CDR3 sequence (DNA): TGCAGTGCTGATGCCGCAGGCCAAGGCCCCTACGAGCAGTACTTC. Its translation: CSADAAGQGPYEQYF.

This clonotype has a handful of counts. A much larger clonotype is one base distant, so this may be a read error. This rearrangement joins TRBV7-7 to TRBJ2-2; TRBD2 is a possible D gene (5 bases). The V gene's germline CDR1 is SSHAT and CDR2 FNYEAQ (reference sequence). CDR3 length: 14 amino acids. CDR3 nucleotide sequence: TGTGCTAGCAGCGCCGCAGTGGGCACCGGGGAGCTGTGTTTT. It codes for CASSAAVGTGELCF. The whole variable domain, remainder taken from reference TRBV7-7 and TRBJ2-2, is GAGVSQSPRYKVTKRGQDVTLRCDPISSHATLYWYQQALGQGPEFLTYFNYEAQPDKSGLPSDRFSAERPEGSISTLTIQRTEQRDSAMYRCASSAAVGTGELCFGEGSRLTVL.

There are a few counts of this clonotype. A junction boundary mismatches the germline segment, possibly from a read error. V and J are TRBV6-1 and TRBJ2-2, with D unclear. Germline V gene data show CDR1 as MNHNS and CDR2 as SASEGT. The CDR3 contains 14 residues. The CDR3 loop reads CAGSALLHTGELFF. CDR3 in DNA: TGTGCCGGCAGTGCTTTACTGCACACCGGGGAGCTGTTTTTT.

This clonotype was found many times. The rearrangement joins TRBV28 to TRBJ1-6; 7 bases are shared with TRBD1. V shed 4 bases, J shed 8 bases, and the junction held 8 bases outside the gene matches. The CDR3 extends over 15 amino acids. Germline CDR1 reads MDHEN; CDR2 reads SYDVKM. This CDR3 reads CASSSGTAKDSPLHF. The CDR3 nucleotides are TGTGCCAGCAGTTCCGGGACAGCGAAGGATTCACCCCTCCACTTT.

The DNA for the CDR3 is TGTGCCAGCAGCGTAACGGCGTTCACCTACGAGCAGTACTTC. This translates into CASSVTAFTYEQYF. This sequence joins TRBV9 and TRBJ2-7; no clear D. The CDR3 has 14 amino acids. The ends were cut back, 1 base at V and 2 bases at J, with 10 bases in the middle. Per germline, CDR1 SGDLS and CDR2 YYNGEE.

The DNA of the CDR3 is TGTGCCAGCAGCCATCCGGGACAGGGCTTCGAGCAGTACTTC. Amino acids: CASSHPGQGFEQYF. V and J are TRBV11-2 and TRBJ2-7, with 9 bases matching TRBD1. The CDR3 totals 14 residues. CDR1 is SGHAT and CDR2 is FQNNGV in the germline V gene. Trimming removed 5 bases from V and 6 bases from J; junction bases left unmatched: 8.

The V gene is TRBV6-1, the J gene TRBJ2-7, with D tentatively TRBD1 or TRBD2 (5 bases each). This CDR3 has 14 amino acids. From germline, CDR1 is MNHNS and CDR2 SASEGT. Trimming took off 2 bases at V and 1 base at J, with 9 bases between the two ends. Here the CDR3 reads CASSEWGRSYEQYF. CDR3 DNA: TGTGCCAGCAGTGAATGGGGGAGATCCTACGAGCAGTACTTC.

A few counts support this clonotype. V is TRBV5-1 and J is TRBJ2-5; D not resolved. CDR3 length: 13 amino acids. Germline V gives CDR1 SGHRS, CDR2 YFSETQ. Trimming stripped 6 bases from V and 1 base from J, with 10 bases between. CDR3 bases: TGCGCCAGCAAGGAAACAGTCCAAGAGACCCAGTACTTC. Translated, it gives CASKETVQETQYF.

This clonotype has more than one count but fewer than ten. The chain combines TRBV12-3 or TRBV12-4 with TRBJ2-5; tentative D call: TRBD2 (5 bases). V was pared by 1 base and J by 5 bases, with 14 bases between. The CDR3 consists of 15 residues. CDR3 in amino acids: CASSLGGLGGETQYF. The CDR3 DNA sequence: TGTGCCAGCAGTTTAGGGGGTTTGGGCGGGGAGACCCAGTACTTC.

There are many counts of this clonotype. J is TRBJ1-1 and V is TRBV29-1; weak D call: TRBD1 (6 bases). This CDR3 comprises 14 residues. Trimming took 0 bases from V and 11 from J, leaving 19 bases between them. Germline values: CDR1 SQVTM, CDR2 ANQGSEA. The CDR3: CSVEEFRQARRAFF. As DNA, the CDR3 is TGCAGCGTTGAAGAATTTAGACAGGCACGTAGGGCTTTCTTT.

This sequence joins TRBV6-2 or TRBV6-3 and TRBJ2-7; tentative D call: TRBD2 (5 bases). The V end lost 4 bases, the J end lost 3 bases, and 13 bases lay between the germline ends. CDR3 length: 14 residues. CDR1 MNHEY and CDR2 SVGEGT come from the germline V gene. CDR3 sequence reads: CASSSRLAVYEQYF. CDR3 DNA sequence: TGTGCCAGCAGTTCGAGGCTAGCCGTCTACGAGCAGTACTTC.

This clonotype was detected many times. The gene calls are TRBV11-2 and TRBJ1-2; no reliable D call. The germline V gene has CDR1 SGHAT and CDR2 FQNNGV. V was cut by 3 bases and J by 4 bases, with 12 bases left in between. The CDR3 covers 14 residues. DNA of the CDR3: TGTGCCAGCAGCTTTGGGGATACAGCCTATGGCTACACCTTC. Translating it yields CASSFGDTAYGYTF.

This clonotype was seen many times. Written as DNA, the CDR3 is TGTGCCAGCAGCCCAGGACTCTCTGGAAACACCATATATTTT. This sequence encodes CASSPGLSGNTIYF. This rearrangement joins TRBV7-3 to TRBJ1-3, with D unclear. The V gene lost 5 bases and the J gene lost 0 bases, with 8 bases spanning the gap. The CDR3 is made up of 14 amino acids. CDR1 is SGHTA and CDR2 is FQGTGA in the germline V gene.

This rearrangement joins TRBV12-3 or TRBV12-4 to TRBJ1-2; D is possibly TRBD1 (5 bases). The CDR3 totals 14 residues. V lost 6 bases and J 4 bases, leaving 15 bases between the germline ends. In DNA, the CDR3 is TGTGCCAGCAGCTTCAGGACGGGGGGCTATGGCTACACCTTC. Protein product: CASSFRTGGYGYTF.

This sequence joins TRBV9 and TRBJ2-7; tentatively, D is TRBD2 (5 bases). V lost 2 bases, J lost 7 bases, and 22 bases lay in between. The CDR3 consists of 16 residues. The germline V gene has CDR1 SGDLS and CDR2 YYNGEE. The CDR3 DNA sequence: TGTGCCAGCAGCGTTGGAGGAGACTACCCTTCAAAGGAGCAGTACTTC. It encodes CASSVGGDYPSKEQYF.

The chain carries TRBV12-3 or TRBV12-4 and TRBJ2-5; 8 nucleotides line up with TRBD2. The CDR3 is 14 residues long. Trimming took 6 bases from V and 5 from J; bases not matched to a gene: 8. CDR3 in DNA: TGTGCCAGCAGCAGGACTAGCTTTCTCGAGACCCAGTACTTC. It translates to CASSRTSFLETQYF.

This clonotype was seen repeatedly, ten times or more. The chain recombines TRBV5-1 with TRBJ2-6; TRBD1 agrees at 7 bases. CDR1 SGHRS and CDR2 YFSETQ come from the germline V gene. This CDR3 contains 17 residues. Trimming at V came to 0 bases and at J to 2 bases, leaving 5 bases not matched to a gene. DNA for the CDR3: TGCGCCAGCAGCTTGGGGGGACAGATACCTGGGGCCAACGTCCTGACTTTC. Its translation is CASSLGGQIPGANVLTF.

This clonotype was observed many times. The rearrangement uses TRBV29-1 and TRBJ1-5, with 9 bases lining up with TRBD1. CDR1 is SQVTM, CDR2 ANQGSEA, per germline. CDR3 length: 14 residues. With 6 bases clipped from V and 6 bases from J, the junction kept 9 bases outside the gene matches. The CDR3 loop reads CSVLDRGFGQPQHF. In DNA, the CDR3 is TGCAGCGTCCTCGACAGGGGGTTCGGTCAGCCCCAGCATTTT.

The chain carries TRBV12-3 or TRBV12-4 and TRBJ2-7; 8 nucleotides match TRBD1. CDR3 length equals 14 residues. V dropped 10 bases and J dropped 0; count of bases not matched to a gene: 8. DNA of the CDR3: TGTGCCACCCGACGGACAGGGAGCTCCTACGAGCAGTACTTC. Amino acids: CATRRTGSSYEQYF.

This clonotype occurred many times. A read error may produce the germline difference seen at one junction end. This chain uses TRBV29-1 with TRBJ2-7; 10 bases are a match to TRBD2. The CDR3 runs to 14 residues. Germline CDR1 reads SQVTM; CDR2 reads ANQGSEA. CDR3 in amino acids: CSSRGLAMFYVQYF. DNA for the CDR3: TGCAGTTCTCGGGGACTAGCGATGTTCTACGTGCAGTACTTC.

This clonotype was picked up many times. The CDR3 sequence is CASSEPTGFGNQPQHF. The CDR3 bases are TGTGCCAGCAGCGAACCTACAGGGTTTGGGAATCAGCCCCAGCATTTT. The J gene is TRBJ1-5, the V gene TRBV6-4; weak D call: TRBD1 (6 bases). The germline CDR1 and CDR2 sequences are MRHNA and SNTAGT. The germline V and J ends were trimmed by 6 bases and 4 bases, with 19 bases remaining between them. The CDR3 is 16 residues long.

This clonotype was counted only a few times. The chain has TRBV24-1 and TRBJ2-5; D call uncertain. The CDR3 runs to 11 residues. Germline CDR1 reads KGHDR; CDR2 reads SFDVKD. V lost 7 bases to trimming and J lost 5 bases, with 7 bases between them. Here the CDR3 DNA reads TGTGCCACCAGCCCTGAGGAGACCCAGTACTTC. Translation: CATSPEETQYF.

The chain carries TRBV9 and TRBJ2-5; 7 bases map to TRBD2. J gave up 6 bases and V 2 bases, and 7 bases lay outside the gene matches. From germline, CDR1 is SGDLS and CDR2 YYNGEE. This CDR3 has 14 amino acids. CDR3 nucleotides: TGTGCCAGCAGCGTGACGGCGGGAGTAAAGACCCAGTACTTC. It specifies CASSVTAGVKTQYF. The full variable domain, with the rest looked up from reference TRBV9 and TRBJ2-5, is DSGVTQTPKHLITATGQRVTLRCSPRSGDLSVYWYQQSLDQGLQFLIQYYNGEERAKGNILERFSAQQFPDLHSELNLSSLELGDSALYFCASSVTAGVKTQYFGPGTRLLVL.

The chain has TRBV27 and TRBJ2-7; TRBD1 is a possible D gene (5 bases). CDR1 and CDR2 from the germline V gene are MNHEY and SMNVEV (reference sequence). The V and J ends lost 2 bases and 1 base respectively, with 12 bases between them. The CDR3 extends over 15 amino acids. CDR3 in amino acids: CASSLVLDMSYEQYF. The CDR3 DNA is TGTGCCAGCAGTTTAGTTTTGGACATGTCCTACGAGCAGTACTTC.

This clonotype was recorded at least ten times. This chain uses TRBV12-3 or TRBV12-4 with TRBJ1-6; D is undetermined. The CDR3 length is 11 residues. V dropped 8 bases and J dropped 10 bases, with 9 bases sitting between them. For the CDR3, the DNA is TGTGCCAGCGGGGATGGGTCACCCCTCCACTTT. It codes for CASGDGSPLHF.

The chain joins TRBV13 to TRBJ2-7, with 7 bases identical to TRBD1. J gave up 7 bases and V 5 bases, and 11 bases lay outside the gene matches. CDR1 and CDR2 from the germline V gene are PRHDT and FYEKMQ (reference sequence). This CDR3 is 14 amino acids long. The CDR3, as DNA: TGTGCCAGCAGCCTCAGACAGGGTGCTTTTGAGCAGTACTTC. Translated, it gives CASSLRQGAFEQYF. Full variable domain (missing parts from reference TRBV13 and TRBJ2-7): AAGVIQSPRHLIKEKRETATLKCYPIPRHDTVYWYQQGPGQDPQFLISFYEKMQSDKGSIPDRFSAQQFSDYHSELNMSSLELGDSALYFCASSLRQGAFEQYFGPGTRLTVT.

This clonotype was counted many times. V usage is TRBV7-9 and J usage is TRBJ1-6, with 8 bases lining up with TRBD1. The ends lost 0 bases at V and 10 bases at J; junction bases unmatched: 8. Germline V gene data show CDR1 as SEHNR and CDR2 as FQNEAQ (reference sequence). This CDR3 spans 16 amino acids. CDR3 sequence (DNA): TGTGCCAGCAGCTTAGCGTCCGACAGGGGTAGGTCACCCCTCCACTTT. Translated, it gives CASSLASDRGRSPLHF. The entire variable domain, with the rest obtained from reference TRBV7-9 and TRBJ1-6, is as follows: DTGVSQNPRHKITKRGQNVTFRCDPISEHNRLYWYRQTLGQGPEFLTYFQNEAQLEKSRLLSDRFSAERPKGSFSTLEIQRTEQGDSAMYLCASSLASDRGRSPLHFGNGTRLTVT.

This clonotype was picked up one time. The genes are TRBV4-2 and TRBJ1-1, with 9 bases lining up with TRBD1. This CDR3 has 14 residues. The V gene's germline CDR1 is LGHNA and CDR2 YNFKEQ. The ends lost 3 bases at V and 5 bases at J; junction bases unmatched: 4. The CDR3 loop reads CASSQEQGATEAFF. Written as DNA, the CDR3 is TGTGCCAGCAGCCAGGAACAGGGGGCTACTGAAGCTTTCTTT.